These T cell receptor beta chains were read from a single sample in a study of T cells after yellow fever vaccination. TCRdb ran MiXCR on the 5' RACE reads and lists one entry per CDR3 protein. The data contain around 530,000 distinct CDR3 sequences, about a sixth of them singletons. Material: PBMCs, obtained about 5 days after the first yellow fever vaccination. The receptors here all came from a young man who received the YFV17D yellow fever vaccine. The CDR3 runs from the conserved cysteine through the conserved F or W. D genes are given only for firm matches. A clone size is listed for some rows: how often the clone was seen (once, few, many), or a class if it is expanded.

NA	TRBV6-5	TRBJ1-3	NA	CASSYSGYPGNTIYF	TGTGCCAGCAGTTACTCGGGTTACCCTGGAAACACCATATATTTT
NA	TRBV7-6	TRBJ2-5	NA	CASGPVGETQYF	TGTGCCAGCGGGCCGGTGGGGGAGACCCAGTACTTC
NA	TRBV14	TRBJ2-2	NA	CASSQRPQRVGGTGELFF	TGTGCCAGCAGCCAAAGGCCCCAGAGGGTCGGGGGCACCGGGGAGCTGTTTTTT
TRBD1	TRBV20-1	TRBJ2-3	NA	CSASIGTVDTQYF	TGCAGTGCTAGTATTGGGACAGTCGATACGCAGTATTTT
TRBD2	TRBV27	TRBJ2-5	NA	CASSWAGGETQYF	TGTGCCAGCAGCTGGGCGGGAGGTGAGACCCAGTACTTC
TRBD1	TRBV7-2	TRBJ1-2	NA	CASSLYRDRDYGYTF	TGTGCCAGCAGCTTGTACCGGGACAGGGACTATGGCTACACCTTC
NA	TRBV9	TRBJ1-3	NA	CASSEDSGSTSGNTIYF	TGTGCCAGCAGCGAAGATTCCGGGTCGACCTCTGGAAACACCATATATTTT
TRBD1	TRBV6-2/TRBV6-3	TRBJ1-5	few	CASSFQTGFQPQHF	TGTGCCAGCAGTTTCCAGACAGGGTTTCAGCCCCAGCATTTT
NA	TRBV6-5	TRBJ1-1	NA	CASSLRVQGIEAFF	TGTGCCAGCAGTTTACGGGTACAAGGTATTGAAGCTTTCTTT
NA	TRBV7-9	TRBJ2-1	few	CASSRRGPYNEQFF	TGTGCCAGCAGTCGGAGGGGGCCTTACAATGAGCAGTTCTTC
TRBD1	TRBV11-2	TRBJ2-7	NA	CASSVYRGTLYEQYF	TGTGCCAGCAGCGTTTACAGGGGGACTCTCTACGAGCAGTACTTC
TRBD1	TRBV7-2	TRBJ1-1	NA	CASSQGGEAFF	TGTGCCAGCAGTCAGGGGGGTGAGGCTTTCTTT